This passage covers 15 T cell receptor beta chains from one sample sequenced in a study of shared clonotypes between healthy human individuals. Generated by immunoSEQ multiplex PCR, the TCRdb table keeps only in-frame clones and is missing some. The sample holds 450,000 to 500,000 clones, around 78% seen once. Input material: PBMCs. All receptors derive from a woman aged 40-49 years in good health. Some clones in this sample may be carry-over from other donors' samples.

In DNA, the CDR3 is TGTGCCAGCAGCTTAGGACCTAATGAAAAACTGTTTTTT. Translating gives CASSLGPNEKLFF. The V and J genes are TRBV7-3 and TRBJ1-4, with no clear D. With 2 bases removed from V and 3 bases from J, the gap between germline ends came to 4 bases. The CDR3 runs 13 residues. CDR1 and CDR2 (germline): SGHTA, FQGTGA.

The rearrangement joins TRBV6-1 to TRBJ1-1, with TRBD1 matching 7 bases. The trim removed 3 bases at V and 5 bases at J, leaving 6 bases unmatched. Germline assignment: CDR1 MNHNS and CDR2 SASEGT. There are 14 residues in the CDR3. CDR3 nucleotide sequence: TGTGCCAGCAGTGATAAAAGGGGGCAAACTGAAGCTTTCTTT. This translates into CASSDKRGQTEAFF.

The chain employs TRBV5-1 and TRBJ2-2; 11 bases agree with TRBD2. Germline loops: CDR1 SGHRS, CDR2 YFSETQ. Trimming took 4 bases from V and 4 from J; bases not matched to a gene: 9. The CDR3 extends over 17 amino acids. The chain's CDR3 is CASSPGTSGLITGELFF. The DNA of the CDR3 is TGCGCCAGCAGCCCAGGGACTAGCGGATTAATCACCGGGGAGCTGTTTTTT.

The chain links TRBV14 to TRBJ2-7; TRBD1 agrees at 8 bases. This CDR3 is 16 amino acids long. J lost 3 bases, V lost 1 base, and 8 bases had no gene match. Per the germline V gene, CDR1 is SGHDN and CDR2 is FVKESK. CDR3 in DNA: TGTGCCAGCAGCCAAGTAACAGGGGGTTACGGCTACGAGCAGTACTTC. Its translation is CASSQVTGGYGYEQYF.

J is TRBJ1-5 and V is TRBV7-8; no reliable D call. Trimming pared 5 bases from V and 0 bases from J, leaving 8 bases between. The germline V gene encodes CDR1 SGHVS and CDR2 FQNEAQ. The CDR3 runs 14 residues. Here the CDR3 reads CASSQTYSNQPQHF. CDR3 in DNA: TGTGCCAGCAGCCAGACTTATAGCAATCAGCCCCAGCATTTT.

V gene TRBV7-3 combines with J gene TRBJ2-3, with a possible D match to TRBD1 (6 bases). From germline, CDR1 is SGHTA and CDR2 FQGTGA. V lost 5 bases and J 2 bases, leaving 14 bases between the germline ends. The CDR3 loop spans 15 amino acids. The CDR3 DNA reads TGTGCCAGCAGCCCGGCCGGGACACACACAGATACGCAGTATTTT. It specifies CASSPAGTHTDTQYF. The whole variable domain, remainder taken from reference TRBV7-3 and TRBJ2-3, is GAGVSQTPSNKVTEKGKYVELRCDPISGHTALYWYRQSLGQGPEFLIYFQGTGAADDSGLPNDRFFAVRPEGSVSTLKIQRTERGDSAVYLCASSPAGTHTDTQYFGPGTRLTVL.

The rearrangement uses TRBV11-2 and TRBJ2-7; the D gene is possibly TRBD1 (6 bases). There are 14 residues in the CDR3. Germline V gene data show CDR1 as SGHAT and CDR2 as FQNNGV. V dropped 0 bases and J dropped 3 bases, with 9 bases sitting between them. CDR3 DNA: TGTGCCAGCAGCTTAGAGGGGGCTAGCTACGAGCAGTACTTC. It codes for CASSLEGASYEQYF.

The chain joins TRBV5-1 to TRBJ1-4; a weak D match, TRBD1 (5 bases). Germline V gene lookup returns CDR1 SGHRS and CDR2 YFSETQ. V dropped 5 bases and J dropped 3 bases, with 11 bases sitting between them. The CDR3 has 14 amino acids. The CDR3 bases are TGCGCCAGCAGAAGCAGGGCAGCTAATGAAAAACTGTTTTTT. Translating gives CASRSRAANEKLFF. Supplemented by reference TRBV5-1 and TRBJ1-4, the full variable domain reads KAGVTQTPRYLIKTRGQQVTLSCSPISGHRSVSWYQQTPGQGLQFLFEYFSETQRNKGNFPGRFSGRQFSNSRSEMNVSTLELGDSALYLCASRSRAANEKLFFGSGTQLSVL.

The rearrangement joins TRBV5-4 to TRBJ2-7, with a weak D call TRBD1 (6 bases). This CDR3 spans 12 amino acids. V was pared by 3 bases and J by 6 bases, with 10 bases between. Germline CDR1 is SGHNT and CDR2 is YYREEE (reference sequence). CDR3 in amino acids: CASSWDTREQYF. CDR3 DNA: TGTGCCAGCAGCTGGGACACACGCGAGCAGTACTTC.

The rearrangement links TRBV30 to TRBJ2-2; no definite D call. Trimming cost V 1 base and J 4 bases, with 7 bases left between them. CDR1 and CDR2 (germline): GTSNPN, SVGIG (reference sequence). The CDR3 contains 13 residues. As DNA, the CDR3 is TGTGCCTGGAGTGAGGTAGTCACCGGGGAGCTGTTTTTT. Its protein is CAWSEVVTGELFF.

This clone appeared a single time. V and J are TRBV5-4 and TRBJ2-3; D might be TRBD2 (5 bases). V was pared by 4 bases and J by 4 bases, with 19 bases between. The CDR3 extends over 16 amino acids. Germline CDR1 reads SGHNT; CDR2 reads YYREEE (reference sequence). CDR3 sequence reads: CASSQTLASGSDTQYF. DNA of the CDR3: TGTGCCAGCAGCCAAACACTTGCATCGGGGTCAGATACGCAGTATTTT.

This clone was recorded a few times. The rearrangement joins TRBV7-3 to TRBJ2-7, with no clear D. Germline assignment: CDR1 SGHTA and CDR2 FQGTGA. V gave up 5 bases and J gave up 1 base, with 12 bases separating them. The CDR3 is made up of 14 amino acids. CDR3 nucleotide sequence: TGTGCCAGCAGCCTGTGGACGCTGTCCTACGAGCAGTACTTC. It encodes CASSLWTLSYEQYF.

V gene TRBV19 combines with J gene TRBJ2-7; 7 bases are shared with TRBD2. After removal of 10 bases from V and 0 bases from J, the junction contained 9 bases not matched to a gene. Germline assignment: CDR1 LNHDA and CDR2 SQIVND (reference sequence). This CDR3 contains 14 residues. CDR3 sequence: CATKSGKSSYEQYF. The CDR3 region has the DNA TGTGCCACCAAAAGCGGGAAAAGCTCCTACGAGCAGTACTTC.

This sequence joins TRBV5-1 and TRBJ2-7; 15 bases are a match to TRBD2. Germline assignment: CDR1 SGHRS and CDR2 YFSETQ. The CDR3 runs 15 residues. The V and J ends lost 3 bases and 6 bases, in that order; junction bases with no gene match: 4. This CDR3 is CASSSGLAGGSEQYF. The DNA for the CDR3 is TGCGCCAGCAGCTCGGGACTAGCGGGAGGAAGCGAGCAGTACTTC.

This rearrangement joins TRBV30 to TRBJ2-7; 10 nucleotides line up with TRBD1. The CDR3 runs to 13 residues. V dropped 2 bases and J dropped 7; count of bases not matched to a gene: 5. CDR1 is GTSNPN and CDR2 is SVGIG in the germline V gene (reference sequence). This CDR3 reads CAWSRQGAGEQYF. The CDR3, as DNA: TGTGCCTGGAGTAGACAGGGGGCAGGAGAGCAGTACTTC.